Presented here are 16 T cell receptor beta chains from one specimen sequenced in a study of Graves' ophthalmopathy and Graves' hyperthyroidism. RNA transcripts were the source from which TCR beta CDR3 regions were amplified. RT-PCR was first run with HTBI primers, then multiplex PCR in a second round. TCRdb ran MiXCR on the multiplex PCR reads and lists one entry per CDR3 protein. This repertoire shows 650,000 to 800,000 distinct CDR3 sequences, over 40% found once; its top ten account for over 2.5%. The sequenced sample was peripheral blood. These receptors were taken from an adult man with Graves' ophthalmopathy.

The gene calls are TRBV11-1 and TRBJ2-5; the D is unclear. From germline, CDR1 is SGHAT and CDR2 FQDESV (reference sequence). This CDR3 has 16 residues. Trimming removed 4 bases from V and 2 bases from J, with 17 bases in between. CDR3 amino acids: CASSSRVGYLQETQYF. Here the CDR3 DNA reads TGTGCCAGCAGCTCTCGGGTCGGCTATTTACAAGAGACCCAGTACTTC.

With regard to this clonotype: Since a much larger clone is just one base distant, this may be a read error. The chain uses TRBV20-1 and TRBJ2-2; 7 nucleotides align to TRBD2. Germline values: CDR1 DFQATT, CDR2 SNEGSKA (reference sequence). The CDR3 has 15 residues. The CDR3 protein is CSARWEGRNTGELLF. The CDR3 bases are TGCAGTGCCCGATGGGAGGGGCGGAACACCGGGGAGCTGCTTTTT.

This clonotype turned up a few times. The chain recombines TRBV10-3 with TRBJ2-5, with 16 bases that match TRBD2. V lost 5 bases, J lost 5 bases, and 5 bases stayed unmatched. The CDR3 has 16 residues. Germline-derived CDR1 and CDR2 are ENHRY and SYGVKD. Here the CDR3 reads CAISLGTSGGGETQYF. CDR3 sequence (DNA): TGTGCCATCAGTCTCGGGACTAGCGGGGGGGGGGAGACCCAGTACTTC.

In its sample, this clonotype was seen a few times. The DNA for the CDR3 is TGCAGTGCTATGGGGGACAGGAACACTGAAGCTTTCTTT. It codes for CSAMGDRNTEAFF. The chain joins TRBV20-1 to TRBJ1-1; 7 bases match TRBD1. CDR1 and CDR2 (germline): DFQATT, SNEGSKA (reference sequence). Germline trimming cut 4 bases from V and 1 base from J; bases unmatched to any gene: 3. The CDR3 is 13 amino acids.

The chain is built from TRBV29-1 and TRBJ2-5, with D unclear. CDR1 and CDR2 (germline): SQVTM, ANQGSEA. The CDR3 runs to 11 residues. Deletions cut 7 bases from V and 5 bases from J, with 11 bases between. This chain's CDR3 is CSGATRETQYF. The CDR3 DNA reads as TGCAGCGGGGCTACAAGGGAGACCCAGTACTTC. The whole variable domain, remainder taken from reference TRBV29-1 and TRBJ2-5, is SAVISQKPSRDICQRGTSLTIQCQVDSQVTMMFWYRQQPGQSLTLIATANQGSEATYESGFVIDKFPISRPNLTFSTLTVSNMSPEDSSIYLCSGATRETQYFGPGTRLLVL.

The CDR3 reads CASFTLGGVSFYEQYF. In DNA, the CDR3 is TGTGCCAGCTTTACTCTCGGAGGGGTATCATTCTACGAGCAGTACTTC. The chain uses TRBV2 and TRBJ2-7; D perhaps matches TRBD2 (6 bases). Trimming left V 8 bases short and J 3 bases short, with 23 bases between. Germline V gene data show CDR1 as SNHLY and CDR2 as FYNNEI. This CDR3 spans 16 amino acids.

The rearrangement joins TRBV10-3 to TRBJ1-5, with 11 bases matching TRBD1. This CDR3 comprises 15 residues. V shed 3 bases, J shed 7 bases, and the junction held 5 bases outside the gene matches. Germline-derived CDR1 and CDR2 are ENHRY and SYGVKD. CDR3 DNA: TGTGCCATCAGTGATGTCAGGGACAGGGGGCAGCCCCAGCATTTT. Protein: CAISDVRDRGQPQHF.

The rearrangement uses TRBV7-9 and TRBJ1-1; no reliable D call. This CDR3 contains 14 residues. Deletions cut 3 bases from V and 4 bases from J, with 12 bases between. Germline CDR1 SEHNR, CDR2 FQNEAQ (reference sequence). This CDR3 reads CASSLVAVGTEAFF. In nucleotides, the CDR3 is TGTGCCAGCAGCTTGGTTGCGGTCGGCACTGAAGCTTTCTTT. The entire variable domain, with the rest obtained from reference TRBV7-9 and TRBJ1-1, is as follows: DTGVSQNPRHKITKRGQNVTFRCDPISEHNRLYWYRQTLGQGPEFLTYFQNEAQLEKSRLLSDRFSAERPKGSFSTLEIQRTEQGDSAMYLCASSLVAVGTEAFFGQGTRLTVV.

This clonotype was picked up many times. The chain has TRBV29-1 and TRBJ1-2; 9 bases align to TRBD1. CDR1 is SQVTM and CDR2 is ANQGSEA in the germline V gene. There are 15 residues in the CDR3. V lost 5 bases and J lost 2; bases outside the gene matches: 9. CDR3 sequence reads: CSVSRTGALNYGYTF. In nucleotides, the CDR3 is TGCAGCGTTTCCCGGACAGGGGCCCTAAACTATGGCTACACCTTC.

This chain joins TRBV27 and TRBJ1-1; D unclear. V shed 3 bases and J shed 3 bases, with 11 bases lying between them. The CDR3 contains 14 residues. Germline V gene lookup returns CDR1 MNHEY and CDR2 SMNVEV (reference sequence). The chain's CDR3 is CASSLGIRDTEAFF. CDR3 DNA: TGTGCCAGCAGTTTGGGTATCCGGGACACTGAAGCTTTCTTT.

This clonotype appeared a few times. This chain joins TRBV20-1 and TRBJ2-7; no firm D call. The V end was cut by 2 bases, the J end by 5 bases, with 22 bases between. CDR3 size: 16 residues. Per the germline V gene, CDR1 is DFQATT and CDR2 is SNEGSKA (reference sequence). The CDR3 reads CSARSHTQHSDHEQYF. The CDR3 region has the DNA TGCAGTGCTAGATCTCACACCCAACACAGTGATCACGAGCAGTACTTC.

The chain has TRBV6-6 and TRBJ1-5; 8 bases are a match to TRBD1. CDR3 size: 17 residues. CDR1 is MNHNY, CDR2 SVGAGI, per germline (reference sequence). Trimming removed 6 bases from V and 4 bases from J; junction bases left unmatched: 14. As DNA, the CDR3 is TGTGCCAGCAGCAATACAGGGGGGGTAAATACGAATCAGCCCCAGCATTTT. It codes for CASSNTGGVNTNQPQHF.

The chain links TRBV29-1 to TRBJ1-1, with 9 bases identical to TRBD1. CDR3 size: 11 residues. The V gene's germline CDR1 is SQVTM and CDR2 ANQGSEA. The junction had 4 bases not matched to a gene; V was cut back by 4 bases and J by 10 bases. CDR3 residues: CSVGTGVGAFF. The DNA for the CDR3 is TGCAGCGTTGGGACAGGGGTAGGAGCTTTCTTT.

The chain carries TRBV29-1 and TRBJ2-6; 7 bases are shared with TRBD2. This CDR3 has 15 amino acids. Germline V gives CDR1 SQVTM, CDR2 ANQGSEA. In DNA form, the CDR3 reads TGCAGTTCCGCGGGGGAGGGATCTGGGGCCAACGTCCTGACTTTC. It translates to CSSAGEGSGANVLTF.

V and J are TRBV14 and TRBJ1-1; D is unclear. V dropped 1 base and J dropped 13 bases, with 10 bases sitting between them. CDR1 SGHDN and CDR2 FVKESK come from the germline V gene. This CDR3 comprises 11 residues. This CDR3 reads CASSQAGMGFF. The CDR3 bases are TGTGCCAGCAGCCAAGCCGGGATGGGTTTCTTT.

The V gene is TRBV20-1, the J gene TRBJ2-7, with D possibly being TRBD2 (6 bases). Matching the DNA end better, TRBJ2-1 makes the J call doubtful. CDR3 length: 13 residues. Germline V CDR1 and CDR2: DFQATT, SNEGSKA (reference sequence). CDR3 amino acids: CSARDTGVGQQFF. CDR3 bases: TGCAGTGCTAGAGATACGGGGGTGGGCCAGCAGTTCTTC.